The rows below give T cell receptor beta chains drawn from one sample of a study of beta chain features in type 1 diabetes. TCRdb's copy holds only in-frame clones and misses some; the assay was immunoSEQ multiplex PCR. The sample holds some 130,000 clones; roughly 10% are singletons and the top ten take 0.75%. The sample comprised central memory CD4+ T cells from blood. The receptors stem from a man aged 25-45 years with type 1 diabetes. Each CDR3 is given with its conserved first and last residue. A D gene is named only where the DNA matches it firmly. Only some rows state a clone size, as once, few, many or a class for expanded clones.

J gene: TRBJ2-1; V gene: TRBV28; clone size: NA; D gene: TRBD2; CDR3 protein: CASRTPGLAQFF; CDR3 DNA: TGTGCCAGCAGAACACCGGGACTAGCACAGTTCTTC
J gene: TRBJ2-1; V gene: TRBV15; clone size: NA; D gene: NA; CDR3 protein: CATSFATGYEQFF; CDR3 DNA: TGTGCCACCAGCTTTGCCACCGGGTACGAGCAGTTCTTC
J gene: TRBJ2-7; V gene: TRBV14; clone size: many; D gene: NA; CDR3 protein: CASSQNFEDEQYF; CDR3 DNA: TGTGCCAGCAGCCAGAACTTCGAGGACGAGCAGTACTTC
J gene: TRBJ1-1; V gene: TRBV6-5; clone size: NA; D gene: NA; CDR3 protein: CASSLPGQNTEAFF; CDR3 DNA: TGTGCCAGCAGCCTTCCGGGACAGAACACTGAAGCTTTCTTT
J gene: TRBJ2-7; V gene: TRBV2; clone size: few; D gene: NA; CDR3 protein: CASTRGAYEQYF; CDR3 DNA: TGTGCCAGCACCAGGGGAGCCTACGAGCAGTACTTC
J gene: TRBJ1-2; V gene: TRBV6-6; clone size: NA; D gene: TRBD1; CDR3 protein: CASSRPGTGVRAGYTF; CDR3 DNA: TGTGCCAGCAGCCGTCCCGGGACAGGGGTGAGGGCTGGCTACACCTTC
J gene: TRBJ2-7; V gene: TRBV11-2; clone size: few; D gene: NA; CDR3 protein: CASSLDRGAYEQYF; CDR3 DNA: TGTGCCAGCAGCTTAGACAGGGGGGCCTACGAGCAGTACTTC
J gene: TRBJ1-6; V gene: TRBV4-3; clone size: NA; D gene: NA; CDR3 protein: CASSQSGGYTLHF; CDR3 DNA: TGCGCCAGCAGCCAATCCGGGGGATATACCCTCCACTTT
J gene: TRBJ1-1; V gene: TRBV7-6; clone size: NA; D gene: TRBD1; CDR3 protein: CASPYPGQSNTEAFF; CDR3 DNA: TGTGCCAGCCCTTATCCGGGACAGTCTAACACTGAAGCTTTCTTT
J gene: TRBJ1-6; V gene: TRBV2; clone size: few; D gene: NA; CDR3 protein: CASLLSQGISPLHF; CDR3 DNA: TGTGCCAGCCTCCTTTCACAGGGTATCTCACCCCTCCACTTT
J gene: TRBJ2-1; V gene: TRBV18; clone size: few; D gene: NA; CDR3 protein: CASSLLQDEQFF; CDR3 DNA: TGTGCCAGCTCGCTTCTACAGGATGAGCAGTTCTTC
J gene: TRBJ2-3; V gene: TRBV2; clone size: few; D gene: TRBD2; CDR3 protein: CASNRLAGGTDTQYF; CDR3 DNA: TGTGCCAGCAACCGACTAGCGGGGGGTACAGATACGCAGTATTTT
J gene: TRBJ2-7; V gene: TRBV5-6; clone size: few; D gene: TRBD1; CDR3 protein: CASSPGQGGQYF; CDR3 DNA: TGTGCCAGCAGCCCCGGACAGGGAGGGCAGTACTTC
J gene: TRBJ2-1; V gene: TRBV11-2; clone size: NA; D gene: TRBD2; CDR3 protein: CASRGLAGAIWNEQFF; CDR3 DNA: TGTGCCAGCCGGGGACTAGCGGGGGCAATTTGGAATGAGCAGTTCTTC
J gene: TRBJ1-2; V gene: TRBV20-1; clone size: NA; D gene: NA; CDR3 protein: CSALTEYGYTF; CDR3 DNA: TGCAGTGCCTTGACAGAATATGGCTACACCTTC
J gene: TRBJ2-3; V gene: TRBV4-3; clone size: NA; D gene: NA; CDR3 protein: CASSPGESTDTQYF; CDR3 DNA: TGCGCCAGCAGCCCGGGGGAGAGCACAGATACGCAGTATTTT
J gene: TRBJ2-7; V gene: TRBV11-2; clone size: few; D gene: NA; CDR3 protein: CASSTMWESYEQYF; CDR3 DNA: TGTGCCAGCAGCACCATGTGGGAGTCCTACGAGCAGTACTTC
J gene: TRBJ2-5; V gene: TRBV4-3; clone size: many; D gene: TRBD2; CDR3 protein: CASSRRRGGEETQYF; CDR3 DNA: TGCGCCAGCAGCCGTCGTCGGGGGGGCGAAGAGACCCAGTACTTC
J gene: TRBJ1-5; V gene: TRBV9; clone size: few; D gene: TRBD1; CDR3 protein: CASSGGQGDQPQHF; CDR3 DNA: TGTGCCAGCAGCGGTGGACAGGGCGATCAGCCCCAGCATTTT
J gene: TRBJ1-6; V gene: TRBV5-4; clone size: NA; D gene: TRBD1; CDR3 protein: CASSFQGAKNSPLHF; CDR3 DNA: TGTGCCAGCAGCTTTCAGGGGGCGAAGAATTCACCCCTCCACTTT
J gene: TRBJ1-2; V gene: TRBV7-8; clone size: NA; D gene: NA; CDR3 protein: CASSADIFNYGYTF; CDR3 DNA: TGTGCCAGCAGCGCAGACATTTTTAACTATGGCTACACCTTC
J gene: TRBJ1-1; V gene: TRBV7-3; clone size: NA; D gene: TRBD1; CDR3 protein: CASGQGPNTEAFF; CDR3 DNA: TGTGCCAGCGGACAGGGGCCGAACACTGAAGCTTTCTTT
J gene: TRBJ2-5; V gene: TRBV11-1; clone size: NA; D gene: NA; CDR3 protein: CASSSGETQYF; CDR3 DNA: TGTGCCAGCAGCTCGGGGGAGACCCAGTACTTC
J gene: TRBJ2-2; V gene: TRBV27; clone size: few; D gene: TRBD1; CDR3 protein: CASSRDREAGELFF; CDR3 DNA: TGTGCCAGCAGCCGGGACAGGGAGGCCGGGGAGCTGTTTTTT
J gene: TRBJ1-2; V gene: TRBV7-2; clone size: few; D gene: TRBD1; CDR3 protein: CASSLETGTGGYTF; CDR3 DNA: TGTGCCAGCAGCTTAGAGACGGGGACAGGGGGCTACACCTTC
J gene: TRBJ1-2; V gene: TRBV2; clone size: few; D gene: NA; CDR3 protein: CASSETGRGGYTF; CDR3 DNA: TGTGCCAGCAGTGAAACAGGGAGGGGTGGCTACACCTTC
J gene: TRBJ1-5; V gene: TRBV27; clone size: few; D gene: NA; CDR3 protein: CASSLGLQPQHF; CDR3 DNA: TGTGCCAGCAGTTTGGGACTTCAGCCCCAGCATTTT
J gene: TRBJ2-7; V gene: TRBV6-6; clone size: NA; D gene: NA; CDR3 protein: CASSQGFYEQYF; CDR3 DNA: TGTGCCAGCAGCCAGGGGTTTTACGAGCAGTACTTC
J gene: TRBJ2-3; V gene: TRBV30; clone size: few; D gene: TRBD2; CDR3 protein: CAWRVKLAGGPNTQYF; CDR3 DNA: TGTGCCTGGAGAGTCAAACTAGCGGGGGGGCCAAATACGCAGTATTTT
J gene: TRBJ1-4; V gene: TRBV5-1; clone size: NA; D gene: NA; CDR3 protein: CASSLFGGGNEKLFF; CDR3 DNA: TGCGCCAGCAGCTTGTTCGGCGGAGGAAATGAAAAACTGTTTTTT
J gene: TRBJ1-2; V gene: TRBV6-6; clone size: NA; D gene: TRBD1; CDR3 protein: CASRAGQVPGYTF; CDR3 DNA: TGTGCCAGCAGGGCGGGACAGGTCCCTGGCTACACCTTC
J gene: TRBJ2-3; V gene: TRBV11-3; clone size: NA; D gene: TRBD2; CDR3 protein: CASRSVPLRAGDLTDTQYF; CDR3 DNA: TGTGCCAGCAGATCAGTCCCCTTGAGAGCGGGGGACCTCACAGATACGCAGTATTTT
J gene: TRBJ2-7; V gene: TRBV6-6; clone size: NA; D gene: NA; CDR3 protein: CASSYSRGEGPYEQYF; CDR3 DNA: TGTGCCAGCAGTTACTCGCGGGGAGAGGGCCCCTACGAGCAGTACTTC
J gene: TRBJ2-5; V gene: TRBV5-1; clone size: NA; D gene: TRBD2; CDR3 protein: CASSLGTSGYQETQYF; CDR3 DNA: TGCGCCAGCAGCCTAGGGACTAGCGGCTACCAAGAGACCCAGTACTTC
J gene: TRBJ2-1; V gene: TRBV27; clone size: few; D gene: TRBD1; CDR3 protein: CASSLRGQGGNEQFF; CDR3 DNA: TGTGCCAGCAGTTTAAGGGGACAGGGGGGCAATGAGCAGTTCTTC
J gene: TRBJ1-5; V gene: TRBV6-6; clone size: few; D gene: TRBD1; CDR3 protein: CASARPGGHNQPQHF; CDR3 DNA: TGTGCCAGCGCCCGCCCAGGGGGGCATAATCAGCCCCAGCATTTT
J gene: TRBJ2-7; V gene: TRBV7-8; clone size: NA; D gene: NA; CDR3 protein: CASSRDTLYEQYF; CDR3 DNA: TGTGCCAGCAGCCGGGACACCCTCTACGAGCAGTACTTC
J gene: TRBJ1-6; V gene: TRBV4-2; clone size: NA; D gene: TRBD1; CDR3 protein: CASSQGQGNSPLHF; CDR3 DNA: TGTGCCAGCAGCCAGGGACAGGGTAATTCACCCCTCCACTTT
J gene: TRBJ2-5; V gene: TRBV30; clone size: few; D gene: NA; CDR3 protein: CAWSLGASGLQETQYF; CDR3 DNA: TGTGCCTGGAGCTTAGGGGCCAGCGGGTTACAAGAGACCCAGTACTTC